The present TCR beta chain was sequenced within a study of human T cells and chemical hapten exposure. Overall study results and limits: Sensitizing to DPC left TCRs with a frequency above 1 in 1000 unaltered.

The sample holds a few counts of this clonotype. Its antigen is undetermined. Trimming took 8 bases from V and 0 from J, leaving 12 bases between them. This CDR3 has 14 residues. Germline loops: CDR1 SEHNR, CDR2 FQNEAQ (reference sequence). Library construction involved attaching unique molecular identifiers to individual cDNA molecules, which allowed quantitative, reproducible TCR counting. Per the original methods: Per-sample TCR counts ranged from about 20,000 to 750,000, median 95,638. One entry per CDR3 protein, called by TCRdb with MiXCR from the 5' RACE reads. TCRdb, not the original authors, processed these V and J calls. The sample records 65,000 to 95,000 distinct CDR3 sequences, about 7.7% being singletons. The study extracted total RNA from unfractionated whole blood.

The sequence was collected from a male donor in good health. The chain couples TRBV7-9 to TRBJ2-3; the D gene is possibly TRBD1 (6 bases). CDR3 in amino acids: CASRQAVSTDTQYF. The CDR3, as DNA: TGTGCCAGCCGACAGGCGGTCAGCACAGATACGCAGTATTTT. The full variable domain, in which reference TRBV7-9 and TRBJ2-3 provide the parts outside the CDR3, is DTGVSQNPRHKITKRGQNVTFRCDPISEHNRLYWYRQTLGQGPEFLTYFQNEAQLEKSRLLSDRFSAERPKGSFSTLEIQRTEQGDSAMYLCASRQAVSTDTQYFGPGTRLTVL.